Ten or more counts support the clone carrying this T cell receptor beta chain. From RNA transcripts, TCR beta CDR3 regions were amplified. In the first-round RT-PCR of the TCR CDR3, the HTBI primer set was used. MiXCR was run by TCRdb on the multiplex PCR reads, yielding one entry per CDR3 protein. The sample lists 140,000 or so distinct CDR3 sequences; roughly a fifth were seen once. CDR3 size: 16 residues. From germline, CDR1 is SGHNT and CDR2 YYREEE (reference sequence). V lost 1 base to trimming and J lost 3 bases; unmatched junction nucleotides: 4. The data were taken from a study of T cells in Graves' hyperthyroidism and ophthalmopathy. Sampled blood dates from first hyperthyroidism diagnosis, and it precedes any ophthalmopathy symptoms. A roughly 9.1 ml volume of fresh peripheral blood provided the PBMCs.

V and J are TRBV5-4 and TRBJ2-3; the match to TRBD2 covers 11 bases. The source is a woman aged 50 to 60 with Graves' hyperthyroidism that later progressed to Graves' ophthalmopathy. Material for sequencing was blood. This chain's CDR3 is CASSLLTSGTTDTQYF. The CDR3 DNA sequence: TGTGCCAGCAGCTTGTTGACTAGCGGGACGACAGATACGCAGTATTTT.